This T cell receptor beta chain comes out of a study of CD8 T cells in ankylosing spondylitis. The study, taken as a whole, reports: Apparently characteristic of ankylosing spondylitis blood was a TCR beta motif (about 8 highly homologous variants).

This clonotype was detected a few times. Its target is unknown. Deletions cut 5 bases from V and 7 bases from J, with 11 bases between. CDR1 SGHTA and CDR2 FQGNSA come from the germline V gene. The CDR3 loop spans 13 amino acids. TCRdb passed the 5' RACE reads through MiXCR, listing each CDR3 protein once. The sample lists 450,000 or so distinct CDR3 sequences; about 24% were seen once. This sequence originates from a male donor with ankylosing spondylitis. V gene TRBV7-2 combines with J gene TRBJ1-4; D is unclear. Sequenced: blood, either unsorted or a sorted T cell fraction (not recorded which). The CDR3 DNA sequence: TGTGCCAGCAGCCAAGGAACTGGTGAAAAACTGTTTTTT. It is translated as CASSQGTGEKLFF.